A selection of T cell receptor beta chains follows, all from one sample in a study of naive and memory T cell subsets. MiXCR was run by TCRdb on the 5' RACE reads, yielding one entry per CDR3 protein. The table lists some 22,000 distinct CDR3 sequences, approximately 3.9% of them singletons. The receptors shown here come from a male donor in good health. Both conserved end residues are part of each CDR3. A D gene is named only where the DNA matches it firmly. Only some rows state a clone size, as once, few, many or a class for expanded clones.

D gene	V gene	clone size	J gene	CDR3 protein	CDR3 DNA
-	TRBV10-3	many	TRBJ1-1	CAISEDIQGSNTEAFF	TGTGCCATCAGTGAGGACATACAGGGATCGAACACTGAAGCTTTCTTT
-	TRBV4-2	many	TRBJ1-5	CASSQEDVAANQPQHF	TGTGCCAGCAGCCAAGAAGATGTGGCAGCTAATCAGCCCCAGCATTTT
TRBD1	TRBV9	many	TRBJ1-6	CASSGGQGFASPLHF	TGTGCCAGCAGCGGAGGACAGGGATTTGCTTCACCCCTCCACTTT
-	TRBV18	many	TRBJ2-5	CASSRQGDPGETQYF	TGTGCCAGCTCCCGTCAGGGAGACCCCGGGGAGACCCAGTACTTC
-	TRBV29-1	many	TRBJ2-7	CSVEENTYEQYF	TGCAGCGTTGAGGAGAACACCTACGAGCAGTACTTC
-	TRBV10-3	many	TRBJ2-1	CAISESGEQFF	TGTGCCATCAGTGAATCGGGTGAGCAGTTCTTC
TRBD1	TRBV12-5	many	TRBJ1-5	CASGLVLTGQGSSNQPQHF	TGTGCTAGTGGTTTGGTCCTCACGGGACAGGGGTCAAGCAATCAGCCCCAGCATTTT
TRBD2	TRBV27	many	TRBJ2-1	CASSGAGVRSYNEQFF	TGTGCCAGCAGTGGAGCGGGAGTACGATCCTACAATGAGCAGTTCTTC
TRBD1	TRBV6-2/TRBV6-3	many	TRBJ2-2	CASSYSRGQGEYTGELFF	TGTGCCAGCAGTTACTCGCGGGGACAGGGGGAATACACCGGGGAGCTGTTTTTT
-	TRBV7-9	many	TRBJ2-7	CASSYPGTGSYEQYF	TGTGCCAGCAGCTACCCTGGGACCGGTTCCTACGAGCAGTACTTC
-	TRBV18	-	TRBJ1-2	CASSPQDSANYGDTF	TGTGCCAGCTCACCACAGGACAGTGCTAACTATGGCGACACCTTC
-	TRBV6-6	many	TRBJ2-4	CASSPPPRQQSKNIQYF	TGTGCCAGCAGCCCCCCTCCCCGACAGCAATCTAAAAACATTCAGTACTTC
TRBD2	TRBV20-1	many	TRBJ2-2	CSASGQGPLWGLAGGRTGELFF	TGCAGTGCTTCGGGACAGGGACCATTGTGGGGACTAGCGGGAGGGCGCACCGGGGAGCTGTTTTTT
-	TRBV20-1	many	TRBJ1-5	CSAREVGANQPQHF	TGCAGTGCTAGAGAAGTAGGGGCCAATCAGCCCCAGCATTTT
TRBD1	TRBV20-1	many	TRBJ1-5	CSARLTGEAAQHF	TGCAGTGCTAGACTAACAGGGGAGGCGGCCCAGCATTTT
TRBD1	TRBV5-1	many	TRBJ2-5	CASSPETGTGTETQYF	TGCGCCAGCAGCCCTGAAACCGGGACAGGGACAGAGACCCAGTACTTC
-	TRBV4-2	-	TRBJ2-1	CASSQDRTTEQFF	TGTGCCAGCAGCCAAGATCGGACTACTGAGCAGTTCTTC
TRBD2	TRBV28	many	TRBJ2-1	CASSLWVREAYNEQFF	TGTGCCAGCAGTTTATGGGTCCGGGAGGCTTACAATGAGCAGTTCTTC
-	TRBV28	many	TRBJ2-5	CASSREGIETQYF	TGTGCCAGCAGCCGGGAAGGAATAGAGACCCAGTACTTC
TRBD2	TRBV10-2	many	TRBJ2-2	CASSLRLAANTGELFF	TGCGCCAGCAGTCTAAGACTAGCGGCGAACACCGGGGAGCTGTTTTTT
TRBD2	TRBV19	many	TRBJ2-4	CASSIGGEGAKNIQYF	TGTGCCAGTAGTATAGGCGGGGAGGGAGCCAAAAACATTCAGTACTTC
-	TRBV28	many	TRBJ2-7	CASRTAPGYEQYF	TGTGCCAGCAGGACCGCCCCGGGCTACGAGCAGTACTTC
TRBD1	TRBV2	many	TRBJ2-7	CASSERDRSYEQYF	TGTGCCAGCAGTGAAAGGGACAGGAGTTACGAGCAGTACTTC
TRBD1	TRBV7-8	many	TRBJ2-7	CASSYGTGYEQYF	TGTGCCAGCAGCTACGGGACAGGATACGAGCAGTACTTC
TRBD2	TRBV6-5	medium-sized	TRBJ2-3	CASSQRLAGASSTDTQYF	TGTGCCAGCAGTCAAAGACTAGCGGGGGCTTCTAGCACAGATACGCAGTATTTT
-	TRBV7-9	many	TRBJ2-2	CASSLWNQNTGELFF	TGTGCCAGCAGCTTATGGAACCAGAACACCGGGGAGCTGTTTTTT
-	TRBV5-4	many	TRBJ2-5	CASSPGGATQYF	TGTGCCAGCAGCCCTGGGGGGGCGACCCAGTACTTC
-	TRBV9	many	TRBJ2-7	CASSAHNDEQYF	TGTGCCAGCAGCGCCCATAACGACGAGCAGTACTTC
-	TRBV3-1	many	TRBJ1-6	CASSQESTTLNSPLHF	TGTGCCAGCAGCCAAGAATCGACCACTCTTAATTCACCCCTCCACTTT
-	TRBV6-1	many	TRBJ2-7	CASSELREWDEQYF	TGTGCCAGCAGTGAACTCAGGGAATGGGACGAGCAGTACTTC
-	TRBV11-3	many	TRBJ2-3	CASKGSTDTQYF	TGTGCCAGTAAGGGGAGCACAGATACGCAGTATTTT
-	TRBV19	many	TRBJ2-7	CASSAHQSDYEQYF	TGTGCCAGTAGTGCACACCAATCTGACTACGAGCAGTACTTC